This T cell receptor (beta chain) was found in a study of blood T cell repertoires in COVID-19 (dated by TCRdb to between 2020 and 2021). Regarding the research as a whole: Collaborator samples came from the United States, Italy and Spain and covered acute and convalescent phases of COVID-19. The prospective study material was composed of cDNA or gDNA derived from T cells, B-cell-depleted T cells, or PBMCs. Deeply sampled blood TCRbeta repertoires from subjects exposed to, actively infected with, or recovered from COVID-19 were included in the dataset. The repertoires were made available in a free public database intended to serve as a resource for research on the immune response to SARS-CoV-2. The samples were drawn from two sources: the first 160 participants of the ongoing ImmuneRACE study, and some 1,300 subjects contributed by 6 global collaborators. Nearly every sample came with metadata listing a de-identified subject ID, COVID-19 status, age in years and sex. Where HLA class I and class II types were available, the types were taken from metadata supplied by the sample provider, not from assay-based typing.

General findings and caveats noted by the study authors: The quantity of clinical and demographic metadata differed by source and by participant and was supplied without curation.

Points on this clone: Its cognate antigen has yet to be identified. There are no base qualities to consult, and no much larger clone falls within one base.

The immunoSEQ Assay, a bias-controlled multiplex PCR, was used to amplify TCRbeta CDR3 regions from genomic DNA. Per the original workflow: Within the assay, amplification of reference gene primers was used to estimate how many nucleated cells each sample contained. To quantify the absolute abundance of each unique TCRbeta CDR3 rearrangement, sequence reads were collapsed and filtered. For each sample, productive Simpson clonality was calculated as the square root of Simpson's diversity index over productive rearrangements. TCRdb took this table from immuneACCESS and kept in-frame rearrangements with V and J called. Such tables lack part of the clones; where checked against another copy, unresolved V genes explain under half of the gap, and the rest is unexplained. The V and J calls and the clone size are those of that table, but D and trimming were determined from the DNA. Here the sample has around 320,000 clones; 90% to 95% occur a single time. Around 3.9% of the sample goes to the ten largest clones.

Enrolling through a virtual design, the prospective study's participants ranged in age from roughly 18 to 95 years and lived across some 22 United States geographic areas. In the prospective study, cohorts were assigned on the basis of participant-reported clinical history obtained from a screening survey and a study questionnaire. Exposed participants had been in contact, within 2 weeks of entering the study, with a person who had a PCR-confirmed or clinician-diagnosed case of COVID-19. In the prospective study, mobile phlebotomists collected whole blood, serum and a nasopharyngeal or oropharyngeal swab from each participant. Over an approximately 2-month period, participants in the prospective study had the option of providing additional blood draws and questionnaires. Before DNA extraction, blood samples from the prospective study were shipped at room temperature or frozen. The CDR3 contains 14 residues, cysteine and phenylalanine counted. Only the CDR3 part of the read is kept: 42 bases, read in frame from the first base. V is cut back by 5 bases and J by 3 bases, with 3 bases in the junction unmatched. CDR1 and CDR2 are drawn from the germline V gene: MNHEY, SVGEGT.

The sequencing sample was made of PBMCs or T cells enriched from blood (not recorded which). The source of this sequence is a woman in her 30s who had been exposed to COVID-19. Rearrangement joined TRBV6-2 or TRBV6-3 to TRBJ1-5; 8 junctional bases match TRBD1. The CDR3 region has the sequence CASSTGGYNQPQHF. The nucleotides read TGTGCCAGCAGTACAGGGGGTTACAATCAGCCCCAGCATTTT.